This entry features one TCR beta chain sequence. This specimen comes from a study of T cell responses to AZD1222 COVID-19 vaccine. Clones were read by immunoSEQ multiplex PCR, and TCRdb kept only the in-frame ones, dropping some. Counted here are 150,000 to 250,000 clones, just over 90% occurring once; the ten biggest clones make up about 3.5%. The CDR3 extends over 13 amino acids. Germline CDR1 and CDR2: SGHAT and FQNNGV. Trimming shortened V by 3 bases and J by 4 bases, and 10 bases separated the two germline ends. The source was peripheral blood, collected 28 days after the second AZD1222 dose. This rearrangement joins TRBV11-2 to TRBJ2-7; a weak D match, TRBD2 (5 bases). The clonotype comes from an adult who received the AZD1222 COVID-19 vaccine. The DNA of the CDR3 is TGTGCCAGCAGCTTCCCCGCGGGTTACGAGCAGTACTTC. Its translation: CASSFPAGYEQYF. Together with reference TRBV11-2 and TRBJ2-7, the CDR3 gives the full variable domain: EAGVAQSPRYKIIEKRQSVAFWCNPISGHATLYWYQQILGQGPKLLIQFQNNGVVDDSQLPKDRFSAERLKGVDSTLKIQPAKLEDSAVYLCASSFPAGYEQYFGPGTRLTVT.